A selection of T cell receptor beta chains follows, all from one sample in a study of identical twins. MiXCR, applied by TCRdb to the 5' RACE reads, yields one record per CDR3 protein. The sample holds approximately 300,000 distinct CDR3 sequences, over 8.5% seen once. The sample was also reused in another study, on yellow fever vaccine responses in identical twins.

Sequencing was done on a sample of CD8+ T cells sorted from blood. The receptors stem from a woman between 18 and 29 years old in good health. The CDR3 runs from the conserved cysteine through the conserved F or W. D genes are given only for firm matches. A clone size is listed for some rows: how often the clone was seen (once, few, many), or a class if it is expanded.

abundance: -
d_gene: -
v_gene: TRBV3-1
j_gene: TRBJ2-2
CDR3aa: CASTPDVTNTGELFF
CDR3nt: TGTGCCAGCACCCCGGATGTTACGAACACCGGGGAGCTGTTTTTT

abundance: -
d_gene: -
v_gene: TRBV19
j_gene: TRBJ1-5
CDR3aa: CASSITEGVSQPQHF
CDR3nt: TGTGCCAGTAGTATAACAGAGGGAGTCAGCCAGCCCCAGCATTTT

abundance: few
d_gene: -
v_gene: TRBV9
j_gene: TRBJ2-5
CDR3aa: CASSVLGEETQYF
CDR3nt: TGTGCCAGCAGCGTGCTGGGGGAAGAGACCCAGTACTTC

abundance: few
d_gene: -
v_gene: TRBV20-1
j_gene: TRBJ2-7
CDR3aa: CSARTPYSYEQYF
CDR3nt: TGCAGTGCAAGGACACCCTATTCCTACGAGCAGTACTTC

abundance: many
d_gene: TRBD2
v_gene: TRBV7-3
j_gene: TRBJ2-1
CDR3aa: CASSLRGPGTSGDLSYNEQFF
CDR3nt: TGTGCCAGCAGCTTAAGGGGCCCCGGGACTAGCGGGGACCTCTCCTACAATGAGCAGTTCTTC

abundance: -
d_gene: -
v_gene: TRBV7-9
j_gene: TRBJ2-1
CDR3aa: CASSYLANEQFF
CDR3nt: TGTGCCAGCAGTTACCTCGCCAATGAGCAGTTCTTC

abundance: many
d_gene: TRBD2
v_gene: TRBV7-9
j_gene: TRBJ2-1
CDR3aa: CASSFPVSGGNEQFF
CDR3nt: TGTGCCAGCAGCTTCCCCGTAAGCGGGGGCAATGAGCAGTTCTTC

abundance: many
d_gene: TRBD2
v_gene: TRBV12-3/TRBV12-4
j_gene: TRBJ2-3
CDR3aa: CASSYGLAGGSTDTQYF
CDR3nt: TGTGCCAGCAGTTACGGGCTAGCGGGAGGGAGCACAGATACGCAGTATTTT

abundance: -
d_gene: TRBD1
v_gene: TRBV25-1
j_gene: TRBJ1-2
CDR3aa: CASTGQGIDGYTF
CDR3nt: TGTGCCAGCACGGGACAGGGTATTGATGGCTACACCTTC

abundance: few
d_gene: TRBD2
v_gene: TRBV4-3
j_gene: TRBJ2-1
CDR3aa: CASSQRALGTSAHNEQFF
CDR3nt: TGCGCCAGCAGCCAACGGGCCCTCGGGACTAGCGCCCACAATGAGCAGTTCTTC

abundance: many
d_gene: TRBD1
v_gene: TRBV29-1
j_gene: TRBJ1-1
CDR3aa: CTGTVNTEAFF
CDR3nt: TGCACCGGGACAGTGAACACTGAAGCTTTCTTT

abundance: few
d_gene: -
v_gene: TRBV5-5
j_gene: TRBJ2-7
CDR3aa: CASSPLRVSYEQYF
CDR3nt: TGTGCCAGCAGCCCGTTAAGGGTCTCCTACGAGCAGTACTTC

abundance: many
d_gene: TRBD1
v_gene: TRBV7-6
j_gene: TRBJ2-2
CDR3aa: CASSATGDPNTGELFF
CDR3nt: TGTGCCAGCAGCGCGACAGGGGACCCGAACACCGGGGAGCTGTTTTTT

abundance: -
d_gene: TRBD2
v_gene: TRBV15
j_gene: TRBJ2-7
CDR3aa: CATSTSLAGVWYEQYF
CDR3nt: TGTGCCACCAGCACTTCACTAGCGGGAGTGTGGTACGAGCAGTACTTC

abundance: many
d_gene: -
v_gene: TRBV6-2/TRBV6-3
j_gene: TRBJ1-4
CDR3aa: CASRPTLGEKLFF
CDR3nt: TGTGCCAGCAGACCCACCCTAGGGGAAAAACTGTTTTTT

abundance: -
d_gene: -
v_gene: TRBV5-1
j_gene: TRBJ2-3
CDR3aa: CASSLFAPQSTDTQYF
CDR3nt: TGCGCCAGCAGCTTGTTCGCTCCGCAAAGCACAGATACGCAGTATTTT

abundance: few
d_gene: -
v_gene: TRBV7-9
j_gene: TRBJ2-7
CDR3aa: CASSLATGVLREQYF
CDR3nt: TGTGCCAGCAGCTTAGCGACAGGCGTATTGAGGGAGCAGTACTTC